This is a list of T cell receptor beta chains from one sample in a study of neurological immune-mediated disorders. One entry per CDR3 protein results from TCRdb running MiXCR on the 5' RACE reads. The sample contains about 27,000 distinct CDR3 sequences, 21% of which appear only once. Sequenced input: PBMCs. The receptors stem from a woman aged 60-70 years in good health. Each CDR3 is given with its conserved first and last residue. The order of the fields is CDR3 length, J gene, clone size, D gene, V gene, CDR3 DNA, CDR3 protein. The D gene is left open where the match is weak. A clone size is listed for some rows: how often the clone was seen (once, few, many), or a class if it is expanded.

17	TRBJ2-3	many	TRBD2	TRBV5-5	TGTGCCAGCAGCTTGCGGTCTAGCGGGGGGGAAACAGATACGCAGTATTTT	CASSLRSSGGETDTQYF
14	TRBJ2-3	many	TRBD1	TRBV10-3	TGTGCCATCAGACAGGGGGTCCGCACAGATACGCAGTATTTT	CAIRQGVRTDTQYF
13	TRBJ1-1	many	-	TRBV29-1	TGCAGCGCCGCTCGGGGGACGAACACTGAAGCTTTCTTT	CSAARGTNTEAFF
11	TRBJ2-2	many	-	TRBV5-1	TGCGCCAGCAGCGGCGGGTTGGAACTGTTTTTT	CASSGGLELFF
14	TRBJ1-5	-	-	TRBV7-8	TGTGCCAGCAGCTTGAGAGTTCTGGATCAGCCCCAGCATTTT	CASSLRVLDQPQHF
13	TRBJ1-5	many	-	TRBV28	TGTGCCAGCACCCTAGGAGGGTCGGGGCCCCAGCATTTT	CASTLGGSGPQHF
15	TRBJ2-7	-	TRBD1	TRBV5-1	TGCGCCAGCAGCTCACCGGGACAGGGGACCTACGAGCAGTACTTC	CASSSPGQGTYEQYF
15	TRBJ2-1	-	TRBD2	TRBV4-3	TGCGACAGAAGCCGCGGGACTAGCGGTTACAATGAGCAGTTCTTC	CDRSRGTSGYNEQFF
13	TRBJ1-1	many	-	TRBV20-1	TGCAGTGGGCCCAGGAACCCCTCCACTGAAGCTTTCTTT	CSGPRNPSTEAFF
15	TRBJ1-2	many	TRBD1	TRBV11-2	TGTGCCAGCAGCCCGGGACAGGGGGGAAGCTATGGCTACACCTTC	CASSPGQGGSYGYTF
16	TRBJ2-7	many	TRBD1	TRBV11-2	TGTGCCAGCAGCTTAGATTCTTGGACAGGAACATACGAGCAGTACTTC	CASSLDSWTGTYEQYF
13	TRBJ2-7	many	-	TRBV7-8	TGTGCCAGCAGCTTTGGGGGGACCTACGAGCAGTACTTC	CASSFGGTYEQYF
13	TRBJ2-1	once	-	TRBV6-2/TRBV6-3	TGTGCCAGCATGAGCCTAGGTCTGAATGAGCAGTTCTTC	CASMSLGLNEQFF
15	TRBJ2-3	many	-	TRBV5-1	TGCGCCAGCAGACCAGAGTCCCAGAGCACAGATACGCAGTATTTT	CASRPESQSTDTQYF
16	TRBJ2-1	many	TRBD1	TRBV24-1	TGTGCCACCAGTGATTTATGGACAGGGGATCACAATGAGCAGTTCTTC	CATSDLWTGDHNEQFF
12	TRBJ2-7	many	-	TRBV20-1	TGCAGTGCTAGGGTCGGCGGCTACGAGCAGTACTTC	CSARVGGYEQYF
12	TRBJ2-7	many	TRBD1	TRBV6-6	TGTGCCACGGCCGGGACAGCCTTTGAGCAGTACTTC	CATAGTAFEQYF
15	TRBJ2-2	many	-	TRBV7-2	TGTGCCAGCAGCTTGTATAGGGGGATGAACGGGGAGCTGTTTTTT	CASSLYRGMNGELFF
16	TRBJ1-5	-	-	TRBV27	TGTGCCAGCAAGGACAGAGTAGGATATAGCAATCAGCCCCAGCATTTT	CASKDRVGYSNQPQHF
17	TRBJ2-2	many	-	TRBV11-3	TGTGCCAGCAGCCGTCTCCAGGGGCCCACGAACACCGGGGAGCTGTTTTTT	CASSRLQGPTNTGELFF